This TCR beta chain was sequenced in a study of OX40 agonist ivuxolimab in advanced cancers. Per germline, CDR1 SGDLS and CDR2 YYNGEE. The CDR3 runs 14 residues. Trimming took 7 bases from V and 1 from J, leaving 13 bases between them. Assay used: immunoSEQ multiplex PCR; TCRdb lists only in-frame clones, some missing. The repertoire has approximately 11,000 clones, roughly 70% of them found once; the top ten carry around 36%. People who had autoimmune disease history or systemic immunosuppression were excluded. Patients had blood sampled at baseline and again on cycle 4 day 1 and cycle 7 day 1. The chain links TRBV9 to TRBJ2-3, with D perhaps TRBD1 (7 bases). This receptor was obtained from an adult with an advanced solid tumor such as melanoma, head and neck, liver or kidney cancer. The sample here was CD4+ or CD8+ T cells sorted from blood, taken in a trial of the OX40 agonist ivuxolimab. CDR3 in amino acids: CASGGGSGTDTQYF. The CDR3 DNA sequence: TGTGCCAGCGGAGGGGGCTCGGGCACAGATACGCAGTATTTT. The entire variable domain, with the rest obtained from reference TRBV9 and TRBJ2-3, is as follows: DSGVTQTPKHLITATGQRVTLRCSPRSGDLSVYWYQQSLDQGLQFLIQYYNGEERAKGNILERFSAQQFPDLHSELNLSSLELGDSALYFCASGGGSGTDTQYFGPGTRLTVL.